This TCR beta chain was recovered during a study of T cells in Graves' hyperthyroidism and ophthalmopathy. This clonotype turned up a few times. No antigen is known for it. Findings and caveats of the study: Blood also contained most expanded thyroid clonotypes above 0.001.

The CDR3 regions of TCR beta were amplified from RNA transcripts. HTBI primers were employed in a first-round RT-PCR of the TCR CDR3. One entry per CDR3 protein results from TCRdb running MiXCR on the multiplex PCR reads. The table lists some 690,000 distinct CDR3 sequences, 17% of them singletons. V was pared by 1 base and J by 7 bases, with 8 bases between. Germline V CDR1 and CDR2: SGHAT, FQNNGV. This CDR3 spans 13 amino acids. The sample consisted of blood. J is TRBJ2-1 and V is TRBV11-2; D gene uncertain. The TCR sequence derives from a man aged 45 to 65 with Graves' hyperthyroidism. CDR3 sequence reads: CASSLGRWNEQFF. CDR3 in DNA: TGTGCCAGCAGCTTAGGCAGGTGGAATGAGCAGTTCTTC.